One sample yielded the 24 T cell receptor beta chains listed below, sequenced in a study of cytomegalovirus exposure and HLA in healthy donors. The PCR made use of 60 Vbeta and 13 Jbeta primers. TCRdb's copy holds only in-frame clones and misses some; the assay was immunoSEQ multiplex PCR. The table for this sample gives about 70,000 clones. Material: PBMCs. These TCRs come from a female donor in good health and CMV-seropositive.

The chain links TRBV7-3 to TRBJ2-3; 7 bases are a match to TRBD1. CDR3 length equals 15 residues. Germline assignment: CDR1 SGHTA and CDR2 FQGTGA. Trimming took 4 bases from V and 0 from J; bases not matched to a gene: 4. CDR3 residues: CASSSRQGSTDTQYF. The DNA of the CDR3 is TGTGCCAGCAGCTCGCGACAGGGAAGCACAGATACGCAGTATTTT. Full variable domain (missing parts from reference TRBV7-3 and TRBJ2-3): GAGVSQTPSNKVTEKGKYVELRCDPISGHTALYWYRQSLGQGPEFLIYFQGTGAADDSGLPNDRFFAVRPEGSVSTLKIQRTERGDSAVYLCASSSRQGSTDTQYFGPGTRLTVL.

The gene calls are TRBV5-6 and TRBJ1-5; TRBD1 agrees at 9 bases. Trimming cost V 3 bases and J 4 bases; bases outside gene matches: 11. Germline CDR1 is SGHDT and CDR2 is YYEEEE. The CDR3 loop spans 17 amino acids. The CDR3, as DNA: TGTGCCAGCAGCTCAGAGGGACAGGGAATTGGTAATCAGCCCCAGCATTTT. Protein sequence: CASSSEGQGIGNQPQHF. Looking up the rest from reference TRBV5-6 and TRBJ1-5 gives the full variable domain: DAGVTQSPTHLIKTRGQQVTLRCSPKSGHDTVSWYQQALGQGPQFIFQYYEEEERQRGNFPDRFSGHQFPNYSSELNVNALLLGDSALYLCASSSEGQGIGNQPQHFGDGTRLSIL.

The genes are TRBV9 and TRBJ1-1; 7 bases align to TRBD1. After removal of 4 bases from V and 3 bases from J, the junction contained 18 bases not matched to a gene. CDR3 length equals 18 residues. Germline V gene data show CDR1 as SGDLS and CDR2 as YYNGEE. CDR3 bases: TGTGCCAGCAGCCCCACCTTGAGAGGGGGCTACGGGGACACTGAAGCTTTCTTT. Protein sequence: CASSPTLRGGYGDTEAFF. The entire variable domain, with the rest obtained from reference TRBV9 and TRBJ1-1, is as follows: DSGVTQTPKHLITATGQRVTLRCSPRSGDLSVYWYQQSLDQGLQFLIQYYNGEERAKGNILERFSAQQFPDLHSELNLSSLELGDSALYFCASSPTLRGGYGDTEAFFGQGTRLTVV.

The V and J genes are TRBV5-6 and TRBJ2-5, with D possibly matching TRBD2 (6 bases). The CDR3 is 14 residues long. V was cut by 0 bases and J by 2 bases, with 8 bases left in between. The germline V gene has CDR1 SGHDT and CDR2 YYEEEE. The chain's CDR3 is CASSLGGRQETQYF. The CDR3 bases are TGTGCCAGCAGCTTGGGGGGGAGGCAAGAGACCCAGTACTTC.

J is TRBJ2-1 and V is TRBV6-6, with 9 bases that match TRBD2. Trimming at V came to 4 bases and at J to 2 bases, leaving 3 bases not matched to a gene. There are 15 residues in the CDR3. Germline V lookup: CDR1 MNHNY, CDR2 SVGAGI (reference sequence). The CDR3 reads CASSLAGETYNEQFF. CDR3 DNA: TGTGCCAGCAGTTTAGCGGGAGAAACCTACAATGAGCAGTTCTTC.

This sequence joins TRBV7-2 and TRBJ1-2, with 10 positions matching TRBD1. This CDR3 region has 12 residues. Trimming took 8 bases from V and 7 from J; bases not matched to a gene: 4. Germline V CDR1 and CDR2: SGHTA, FQGNSA. CDR3 in amino acids: CASQGQGTGYTF. The CDR3 DNA reads TGTGCCAGCCAGGGACAGGGGACTGGCTACACCTTC.

This rearrangement joins TRBV6-1 to TRBJ1-3, with unresolved D. V lost 2 bases, J lost 8 bases, and 13 bases lay in between. CDR1 is MNHNS and CDR2 is SASEGT in the germline V gene. CDR3 size: 14 residues. The CDR3 bases are TGTGCCAGCAGTGAAAAGGGTTCAGCGGACACCATATATTTT. Protein product: CASSEKGSADTIYF.

The chain has TRBV4-2 and TRBJ2-7; D might be TRBD2 (6 bases). Germline V gene lookup returns CDR1 LGHNA and CDR2 YNFKEQ. This CDR3 region has 16 residues. V was cut by 0 bases and J by 2 bases, with 14 bases left in between. This CDR3 reads CASSQDRGIAAYEQYF. CDR3 sequence (DNA): TGTGCCAGCAGCCAAGATCGGGGAATAGCGGCCTACGAGCAGTACTTC.

The rearrangement uses TRBV28 and TRBJ1-5; 7 bases fit TRBD1. Trimming removed 2 bases from V and 7 bases from J; junction bases left unmatched: 5. The CDR3 consists of 14 residues. Germline V gene sequence: CDR1 MDHEN, CDR2 SYDVKM. CDR3 sequence: CASSLRGQLQPQHF. The CDR3, as DNA: TGTGCCAGCAGTTTACGGGGACAGCTCCAGCCCCAGCATTTT.

This chain uses TRBV4-1 with TRBJ2-2; TRBD2 matches at 9 bases. With 1 base clipped from V and 2 bases from J, the junction kept 5 bases outside the gene matches. CDR3 length: 17 amino acids. Germline V gene sequence: CDR1 MGHRA, CDR2 YSYEKL. CDR3 protein: CASSQVRLAGNTGELFF. CDR3 nucleotides: TGCGCCAGCAGCCAAGTTCGGCTAGCGGGAAACACCGGGGAGCTGTTTTTT.

The chain employs TRBV4-2 and TRBJ2-1; tentative D call: TRBD1 (5 bases). CDR1 LGHNA and CDR2 YNFKEQ come from the germline V gene. The CDR3 totals 16 residues. Trimming pared 0 bases from V and 5 bases from J, leaving 14 bases between. The chain's CDR3 is CASSQDRQVGDNEQFF. In DNA, the CDR3 is TGTGCCAGCAGCCAAGATAGGCAGGTAGGGGACAATGAGCAGTTCTTC.

The CDR3 is CARTDGTAVVAKNIQYF. The CDR3 DNA reads TGCGCCAGGACGGACGGGACAGCAGTCGTAGCCAAAAACATTCAGTACTTC. The V call is TRBV10-1, the J call TRBJ2-4; 7 bases line up with TRBD1. With 9 bases clipped from V and 0 bases from J, the junction kept 14 bases outside the gene matches. In germline, CDR1 is WNHNN, CDR2 SYGVQD (reference sequence). The CDR3 contains 17 residues.

This chain links TRBV29-1 with TRBJ2-7, with 10 bases fitting TRBD2. Unmatched junction bases numbered 8, after V lost 7 bases and J lost 5 bases. This CDR3 spans 13 amino acids. The germline CDR1 and CDR2 sequences are SQVTM and ANQGSEA. The CDR3 reads CSARAGGVHEQYF. The CDR3 nucleotides read TGCAGCGCCAGAGCGGGAGGGGTCCACGAGCAGTACTTC.

The chain employs TRBV6-5 and TRBJ1-1, with D hard to call. V was clipped by 5 bases and J by 11 bases, with 18 bases between them. This CDR3 is 13 amino acids long. The germline V gene encodes CDR1 MNHEY and CDR2 SVGAGI. The CDR3: CASSKRDREEAFF. In DNA, the CDR3 is TGTGCCAGCAGTAAACGGGATCGAGAGGAGGCTTTCTTT.

The chain links TRBV4-2 to TRBJ1-2; D remains ambiguous. Trimming took 0 bases from V and 4 from J, leaving 9 bases between them. The CDR3 length is 14 residues. Germline V CDR1 and CDR2: LGHNA, YNFKEQ. The CDR3 reads CASSQETGFYGYTF. CDR3 nucleotides: TGTGCCAGCAGCCAAGAGACCGGGTTCTATGGCTACACCTTC.

This chain connects TRBV5-1 to TRBJ2-5; 7 bases map to TRBD1. The length of the CDR3 is 13 residues. In germline, CDR1 is SGHRS, CDR2 YFSETQ. Trimming at V came to 2 bases and at J to 3 bases, leaving 1 base not matched to a gene. DNA of the CDR3: TGCGCCAGCAGCTTTGGACAGGAAGAGACCCAGTACTTC. Its translation is CASSFGQEETQYF.

The J gene is TRBJ2-3, the V gene TRBV6-4, with TRBD2 identical over 9 bases. This CDR3 contains 15 residues. Germline assignment: CDR1 MRHNA and CDR2 SNTAGT. J lost 4 bases, V lost 0 bases, and 2 bases had no gene match. CDR3 nucleotides: TGTGCCAGCAGTGACTCAGCGGGAGGAGCAGATACGCAGTATTTT. It is translated as CASSDSAGGADTQYF.

This chain's CDR3 is CAERRLSNGLNTEAFF. CDR3 in DNA: TGTGCCGAGCGCAGGCTATCAAACGGACTCAACACTGAAGCTTTCTTT. The chain couples TRBV30 to TRBJ1-1, with D hard to call. V lost 8 bases, J lost 2 bases, and 24 bases lay in between. CDR3 length: 16 residues. Looked up from germline, CDR1 is GTSNPN and CDR2 is SVGIG (reference sequence).

The rearrangement uses TRBV9 and TRBJ1-6; TRBD1 agrees at 11 bases. The germline V gene encodes CDR1 SGDLS and CDR2 YYNGEE. This CDR3 has 16 amino acids. V was pared by 0 bases and J by 7 bases, with 3 bases of the junction left unmatched. The chain's CDR3 is CASSVAGTGGNSPLHF. The CDR3, as DNA: TGTGCCAGCAGCGTAGCCGGGACAGGGGGGAATTCACCCCTCCACTTT.

The chain carries TRBV28 and TRBJ1-2; 8 bases agree with TRBD1. The CDR3 runs to 14 residues. Germline V CDR1 and CDR2: MDHEN, SYDVKM. With V trimmed by 8 bases and J by 4 bases, 9 bases remained unmatched. Written as DNA, the CDR3 is TGTGCCAGCGGATTTTTAGACAGGGGCTATGGCTACACCTTC. Protein: CASGFLDRGYGYTF.

The rearrangement joins TRBV5-1 to TRBJ2-3; maybe TRBD2 (5 bases). This CDR3 has 15 residues. CDR1 is SGHRS, CDR2 YFSETQ, per germline. Trimming shortened V by 1 base and J by 4 bases, and 13 bases separated the two germline ends. CDR3 nucleotide sequence: TGCGCCAGCAGCTTGCAGACGGCGGGCGCAGATACGCAGTATTTT. Translated, it gives CASSLQTAGADTQYF.

This rearrangement joins TRBV14 to TRBJ2-7; TRBD2 is a possible D gene (6 bases). This CDR3 region has 13 residues. The V gene's germline CDR1 is SGHDN and CDR2 FVKESK. Trimming took off 0 bases at V and 6 bases at J, with 9 bases between the two ends. As DNA, the CDR3 is TGTGCCAGCAGCCAAGATGTGGGGGGCGAGCAGTACTTC. Protein: CASSQDVGGEQYF.

The rearrangement uses TRBV6-5 and TRBJ1-5; possible D gene TRBD1, 5 bases. The CDR3 has 14 amino acids. Trimming removed 4 bases at V and 3 bases at J, with 10 bases between. Germline V gives CDR1 MNHEY, CDR2 SVGAGI. The CDR3 DNA reads TGTGCCAGCAGTTGGGGGGGAATCAATCAGCCCCAGCATTTT. It is translated as CASSWGGINQPQHF.

The chain recombines TRBV19 with TRBJ2-7, with D possibly being TRBD1 (5 bases). The CDR3 length is 15 residues. Looked up from germline, CDR1 is LNHDA and CDR2 is SQIVND (reference sequence). The V end lost 5 bases, the J end lost 1 base, and 15 bases lay between the germline ends. The CDR3 DNA is TGTGCCAGTAGTTCCATTGGGGCGGAGTCCTACGAGCAGTACTTC. Translating gives CASSSIGAESYEQYF.